Listed here is a single T cell receptor (beta chain). Its antigen remains unknown. This sample is drawn from a study of shared clonotypes between healthy human individuals. Study conclusions and caveats: It was observed that approximately 5% of naive CD4 clonotypes were shared across several donors.

The table came from immunoSEQ multiplex PCR; TCRdb's copy has only in-frame clones and leaves some out. The sample lists some 1,600,000 clones, 98% occurring once. Sequencing was performed on naive CD4+ T cells sorted from blood. Subset noted: CD45RA+ positively selected. This TCR was sampled from a man aged 25-45 years in good health.

The CDR3 sequence: CATSRTTGLAGVSGNEQFF. The CDR3 DNA is TGTGCCACCAGCAGAACTACGGGACTAGCGGGGGTTTCGGGCAATGAGCAGTTCTTC. J is TRBJ2-1 and V is TRBV15, with 14 bases fitting TRBD2. V gave up 2 bases and J gave up 6 bases; unmatched junction bases: 12. This CDR3 comprises 19 residues. The germline V gene encodes CDR1 LNHNV and CDR2 YYDKDF (reference sequence).